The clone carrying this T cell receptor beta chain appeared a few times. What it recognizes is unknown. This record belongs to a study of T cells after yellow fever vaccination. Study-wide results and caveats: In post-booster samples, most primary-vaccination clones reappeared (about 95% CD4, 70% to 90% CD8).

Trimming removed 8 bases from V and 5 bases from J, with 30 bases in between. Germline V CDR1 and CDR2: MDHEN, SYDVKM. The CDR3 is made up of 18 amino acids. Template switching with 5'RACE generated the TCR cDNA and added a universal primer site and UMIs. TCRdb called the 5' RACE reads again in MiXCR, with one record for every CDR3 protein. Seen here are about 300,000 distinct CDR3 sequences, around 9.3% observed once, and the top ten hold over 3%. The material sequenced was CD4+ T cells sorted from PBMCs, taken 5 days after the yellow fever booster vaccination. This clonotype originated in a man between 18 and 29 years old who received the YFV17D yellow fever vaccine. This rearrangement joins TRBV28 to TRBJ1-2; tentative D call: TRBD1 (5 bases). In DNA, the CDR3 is TGTGCCAGCGTCCCCTTGGGGCACACCAGAATCTCACGGTATGGCTACACCTTC. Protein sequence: CASVPLGHTRISRYGYTF.